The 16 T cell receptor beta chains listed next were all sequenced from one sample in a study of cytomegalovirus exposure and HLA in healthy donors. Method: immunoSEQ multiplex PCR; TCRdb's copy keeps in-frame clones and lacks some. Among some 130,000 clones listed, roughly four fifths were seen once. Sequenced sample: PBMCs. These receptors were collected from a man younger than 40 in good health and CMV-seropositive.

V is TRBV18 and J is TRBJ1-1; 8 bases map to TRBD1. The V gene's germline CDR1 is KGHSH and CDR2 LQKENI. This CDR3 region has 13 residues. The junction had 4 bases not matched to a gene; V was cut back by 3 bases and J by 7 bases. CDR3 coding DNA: TGTGCCAGCTCACCGGGGACAGGACTTGAAGCTTTCTTT. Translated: CASSPGTGLEAFF.

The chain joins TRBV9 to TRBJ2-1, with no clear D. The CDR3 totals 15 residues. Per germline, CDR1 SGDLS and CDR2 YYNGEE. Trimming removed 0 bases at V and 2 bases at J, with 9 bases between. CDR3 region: CASSVGEFTYNEQFF. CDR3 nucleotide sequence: TGTGCCAGCAGCGTAGGAGAATTCACCTACAATGAGCAGTTCTTC.

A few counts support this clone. This chain's CDR3 is CASSLYRTSNGELFF. The CDR3, as DNA: TGCGCCAGCAGCTTGTACAGGACAAGCAACGGGGAGCTGTTTTTT. The V call is TRBV5-1, the J call TRBJ2-2; TRBD1 might be the D (5 bases). This CDR3 has 15 residues. CDR1 SGHRS and CDR2 YFSETQ come from the germline V gene. Trimming left V 1 base short and J 7 bases short, with 14 bases between.

CDR3 DNA sequence: TGTGCCAGTAGTATAACCAGCGGGAGGGCCCGAGAGACCCAGTACTTC. This sequence encodes CASSITSGRARETQYF. V is TRBV19 and J is TRBJ2-5, with 10 bases lining up with TRBD2. The length of the CDR3 is 16 residues. From germline, CDR1 is LNHDA and CDR2 SQIVND (reference sequence). V dropped 2 bases and J dropped 4; count of bases not matched to a gene: 7.

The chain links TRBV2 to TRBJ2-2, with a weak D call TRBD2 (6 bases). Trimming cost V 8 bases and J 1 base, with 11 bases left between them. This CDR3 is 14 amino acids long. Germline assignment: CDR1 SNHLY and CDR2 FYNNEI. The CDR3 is CASVSAGNTGELFF. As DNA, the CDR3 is TGTGCCAGCGTCTCAGCGGGGAACACCGGGGAGCTGTTTTTT.

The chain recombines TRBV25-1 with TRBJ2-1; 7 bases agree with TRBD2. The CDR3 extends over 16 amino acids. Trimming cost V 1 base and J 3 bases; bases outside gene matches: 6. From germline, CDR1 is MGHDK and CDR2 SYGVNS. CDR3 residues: CASSEWEGGGYNEQFF. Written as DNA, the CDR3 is TGTGCCAGCAGTGAATGGGAGGGCGGGGGCTACAATGAGCAGTTCTTC. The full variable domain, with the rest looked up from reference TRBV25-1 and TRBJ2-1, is EADIYQTPRYLVIGTGKKITLECSQTMGHDKMYWYQQDPGMELHLIHYSYGVNSTEKGDLSSESTVSRIRTEHFPLTLESARPSHTSQYLCASSEWEGGGYNEQFFGPGTRLTVL.

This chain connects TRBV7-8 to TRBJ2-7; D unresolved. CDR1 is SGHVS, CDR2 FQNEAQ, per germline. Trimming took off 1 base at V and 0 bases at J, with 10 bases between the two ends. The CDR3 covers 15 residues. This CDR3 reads CASSLGSTRSYEQYF. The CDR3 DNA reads TGTGCCAGCAGCTTAGGGAGTACCCGCTCCTACGAGCAGTACTTC.

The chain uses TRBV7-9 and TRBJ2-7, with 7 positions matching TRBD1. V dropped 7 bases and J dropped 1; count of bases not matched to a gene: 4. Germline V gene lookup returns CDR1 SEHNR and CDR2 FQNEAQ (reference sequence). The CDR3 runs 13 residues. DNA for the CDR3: TGTGCCAGCACGGGACAGATTTCCTACGAGCAGTACTTC. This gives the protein CASTGQISYEQYF.

CDR3: CASSPPEFEEKLFF. CDR3 DNA sequence: TGTGCCAGCTCCCCTCCCGAGTTTGAGGAAAAACTGTTTTTT. This chain joins TRBV18 and TRBJ1-4; D gene ambiguous. The CDR3 covers 14 residues. Per germline, CDR1 KGHSH and CDR2 LQKENI. V lost 6 bases and J lost 8, with 16 bases in between.

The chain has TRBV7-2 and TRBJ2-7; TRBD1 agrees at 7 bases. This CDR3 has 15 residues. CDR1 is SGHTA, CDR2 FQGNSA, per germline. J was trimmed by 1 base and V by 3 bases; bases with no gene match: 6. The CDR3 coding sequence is TGTGCCAGCAGCTTCGGTGGGACAGCATCCTACGAGCAGTACTTC. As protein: CASSFGGTASYEQYF.

The CDR3 DNA follows: TGTGCCATCAGAGCCGGGACAGGGATAAATCAGCCCCAGCATTTT. Protein product: CAIRAGTGINQPQHF. V gene TRBV10-3 combines with J gene TRBJ1-5; 9 positions agree with TRBD1. This CDR3 is built from 15 residues. The germline CDR1 and CDR2 sequences are ENHRY and SYGVKD. Trimming took 6 bases from V and 4 from J; bases not matched to a gene: 7.

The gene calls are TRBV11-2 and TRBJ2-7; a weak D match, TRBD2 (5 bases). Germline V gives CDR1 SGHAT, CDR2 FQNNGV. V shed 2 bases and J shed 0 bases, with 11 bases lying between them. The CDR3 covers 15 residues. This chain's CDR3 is CASSLLAGSSYEQYF. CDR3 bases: TGTGCCAGCAGCTTACTAGCCGGAAGCTCCTACGAGCAGTACTTC.

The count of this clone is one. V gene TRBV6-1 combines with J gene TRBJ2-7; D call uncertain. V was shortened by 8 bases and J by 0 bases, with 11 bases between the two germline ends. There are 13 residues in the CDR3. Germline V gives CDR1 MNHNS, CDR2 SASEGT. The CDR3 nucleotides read TGTGCCAGCGAGTCCATGAGCTCCTACGAGCAGTACTTC. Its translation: CASESMSSYEQYF.

The CDR3 spells CASSSPDRGFRDGYTF. CDR3 coding DNA: TGCGCCAGCAGCTCCCCGGACAGGGGATTTAGGGATGGCTACACCTTC. The chain has TRBV5-1 and TRBJ1-2, with 9 bases lining up with TRBD1. The germline CDR1 and CDR2 sequences are SGHRS and YFSETQ. This CDR3 comprises 16 residues. V was pared by 3 bases and J by 6 bases, with 12 bases of the junction left unmatched. Based on the CDR3 plus reference TRBV5-1 and TRBJ1-2, the full variable domain is KAGVTQTPRYLIKTRGQQVTLSCSPISGHRSVSWYQQTPGQGLQFLFEYFSETQRNKGNFPGRFSGRQFSNSRSEMNVSTLELGDSALYLCASSSPDRGFRDGYTFGSGTRLTVV.

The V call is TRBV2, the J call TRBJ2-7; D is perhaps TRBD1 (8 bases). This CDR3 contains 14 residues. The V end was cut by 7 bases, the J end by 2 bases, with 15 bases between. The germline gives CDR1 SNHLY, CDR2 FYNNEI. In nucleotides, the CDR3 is TGTGCCAGCACTGGACAGGGAGGGCCCTACGAGCAGTACTTC. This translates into CASTGQGGPYEQYF.

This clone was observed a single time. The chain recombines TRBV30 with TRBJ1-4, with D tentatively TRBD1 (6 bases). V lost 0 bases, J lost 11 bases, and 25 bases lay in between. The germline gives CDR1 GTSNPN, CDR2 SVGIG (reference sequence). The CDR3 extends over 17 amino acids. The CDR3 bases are TGTGCCTGGAGTGTTACCCTCGGATACAGGGTGATCCCTAAACTGTTTTTT. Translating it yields CAWSVTLGYRVIPKLFF.